This T cell receptor (beta chain) was observed in a study of response to subunit inactivated influenza vaccine. Study findings and constraints: A suggestion made by the authors is that each seasonal influenza vaccination recruits few new T cells.

In TCRdb, the RT-PCR reads were re-called with MiXCR into one record per CDR3 protein. This table has some 640,000 distinct CDR3 sequences, approximately 13% appearing once. This clonotype appeared a few times. Antigen: not known. The ends lost 4 bases at V and 0 bases at J; junction bases unmatched: 8. Germline lookup yields CDR1 MNHEY and CDR2 SVGAGI. The CDR3 has 18 residues. The sequencing used PBMCs from blood, collected 14 to 15 days before vaccination. The receptor was isolated from a middle-aged man who received an inactivated influenza vaccine. V gene TRBV6-5 combines with J gene TRBJ2-6; 8 bases map to TRBD1. CDR3 residues: CASSLTGTGYSGANVLTF. CDR3 DNA: TGTGCCAGCAGTTTGACCGGGACAGGTTACTCTGGGGCCAACGTCCTGACTTTC.